This T cell receptor (beta chain) was documented in a study of shared clonotypes between healthy human individuals. In the naive CD8 group, cells lacked CD45RO and were positively selected for CCR7, so terminally differentiated effector memory CD45RA+ cells were left out. None of the donors, who were healthy HIV-negative adults, had recently had acute infections or vaccinations. Some clones are missing from TCRdb's copy, which holds only in-frame ones; the method was immunoSEQ multiplex PCR. Among some 2.1 million clones listed, approximately 92% were seen once. Study-level results: With a handful of donors compared, 4% to 5.5% of naive CD4 clonotypes were shared.

As to this clone: The antigen is not known.

Germline CDR1 SQVTM, CDR2 ANQGSEA. This CDR3 has 16 amino acids. V was clipped by 6 bases and J by 6 bases; unmatched bases: 9. Sample: naive CD8+ T cells from PBMCs. The source is a man aged 18 to 35 in good health. Some clones in this sample may be carry-over from other donors' samples. The V gene is TRBV29-1, the J gene TRBJ2-2; 14 nucleotides agree with TRBD2. CDR3 DNA sequence: TGCAGCGTGCTCGGACTAGCGGGAGGTCTCGCCGGGGAGCTGTTTTTT. Translating it yields CSVLGLAGGLAGELFF.